The 32 T cell receptor beta chains below all came from one sample that was sequenced in a study of tissue T cells after allogeneic stem cell transplantation. Repertoires were generated with immunoSEQ multiplex PCR, while TCRdb's copy carries only in-frame clones and drops some. This table has more than 6,500 clones, roughly half appearing once. Sample time point: mouse harvest day 7 after allogeneic transplant. Each mouse received 10^7 T-cell-depleted marrow cells plus 10^6 splenic CD5+ T cells by tail vein. Input material: lymph node tissue. These TCRs come from a female BALB/c mouse given C57BL/6 T cells with graft-versus-host disease after an allogeneic hematopoietic cell transplant.

As to this clone: Here the gene names and germline are mouse. The covered CDR3 bases are TGTGCCAGCAGTGGCGAACAGGGAGGGAACACAGAAGTCTTC. It encodes CASSGEQGGNTEVF. The whole CDR3 reads CASSGEQGGNTEVFF. This chain connects TRBV13-1 to TRBJ1-1, with TRBD1 as a possible D gene (6 bases). Read sequence stops 1 residue before the CDR3 end, and the germline J gene provides the missing end. The CDR3 loop spans 15 amino acids. Trimming left V 3 bases short and J 1 base short, with 13 bases between. Germline values: CDR1 NSHNY, CDR2 SYGAGN.

As regards this clone: Gene names are mouse gene names. The CDR3 extends 1 residue past the end of the read, so its final part is completed from the germline J gene. This chain joins TRBV2 and TRBJ1-4; a weak D match, TRBD1 (6 bases). From germline, CDR1 is LGHNA and CDR2 YSYQKL. V was clipped by 2 bases and J by 2 bases, with 9 bases between them. This CDR3 spans 15 amino acids. The CDR3 sequence is CASSQWQGSNERLFF. The CDR3 DNA, read in part, is TGTGCCAGCAGCCAATGGCAGGGGTCCAACGAAAGATTATTT.

With regard to this clone: Genes and germline are mouse. The sequenced fragment ends 1 residue before the CDR3 boundary, so the rest is inferred from the germline J gene. The rearrangement joins TRBV17 to TRBJ2-7, with 8 nucleotides matching TRBD2. With 1 base clipped from V and 3 bases from J, the junction kept 2 bases outside the gene matches. CDR1 and CDR2 from the germline V gene are MNHDT and YYDKIL. CDR3 length: 14 residues. The CDR3 bases that were read are TGTGCTAGCAGTAGAGGACTGGGGCTCTATGAACAGTAC. Its protein is CASSRGLGLYEQY. The whole CDR3 reads CASSRGLGLYEQYF.

In regard to this clone: Germline and genes here are mouse. The CDR3 extends 1 residue past the end of the read, so its final part is completed from the germline J gene. This rearrangement joins TRBV17 to TRBJ1-1, with no clear D. V gave up 1 base and J gave up 3 bases, with 3 bases separating them. The CDR3 has 12 residues. Germline loops: CDR1 MNHDT, CDR2 YYDKIL. The CDR3 loop reads CASSRVDTEVFF. The CDR3 DNA, read in part, is TGTGCTAGCAGTAGAGTGGACACAGAAGTCTTC. Together with reference TRBV17 and TRBJ1-1, the CDR3 gives the full variable domain: DTTVKQNPRYKLARVGKPVNLICSQTMNHDTMYWYQKKPNQAPKLLLFYYDKILNREADTFEKFQSSRPNNSFCSLYIGSAGLEYSAMYLCASSRVDTEVFFGKGTRLTVV.

This clone has more than one count but fewer than ten. Mouse gene names and germline throughout. The read halts 1 residue ahead of the CDR3 end, with the missing end drawn from the germline J gene. The V and J genes are TRBV26 and TRBJ2-7, with 9 bases lining up with TRBD1. J gave up 5 bases and V 4 bases, and 0 bases lay outside the gene matches. This CDR3 has 12 amino acids. Germline V gives CDR1 KGHPV, CDR2 FQNQEV (reference sequence). CDR3 region: CASSRTGDEQYF. The covered CDR3 bases are TGTGCCAGCAGTCGGACAGGGGATGAACAGTAC.

Of note for this clone: Gene names are mouse gene names. Coverage ceases 1 residue before the CDR3 finishes, and the germline J gene fills in the end. The chain carries TRBV13-2 and TRBJ2-5; no definite D call. CDR3 size: 13 residues. Germline values: CDR1 NNHNN, CDR2 SYGAGS (reference sequence). Here the CDR3 reads CAAVISNQDTQYF. Incomplete CDR3 DNA: TGTGCAGCGGTGATTAGTAACCAAGACACCCAGTAC.

In this sample, this clone turned up a few times. Gene names and germline match the mouse. Read coverage stops 1 residue before the CDR3 terminus; the germline J gene supplies the remainder. This rearrangement joins TRBV13-2 to TRBJ1-4, with D perhaps TRBD1 (6 bases). Germline CDR1 reads NNHNN; CDR2 reads SYGAGS (reference sequence). Trimming cost V 0 bases and J 0 bases, with 12 bases left between them. The CDR3 has 17 amino acids. The CDR3 spells CASGDAGHSFSNERLFF. Partial CDR3 DNA: TGTGCCAGCGGTGATGCGGGACACTCCTTTTCCAACGAAAGATTATTT.

As to this clone: Gene names and germline match the mouse. The read ends 1 residue early relative to the CDR3; the germline J gene fills the gap. The V gene is TRBV26, the J gene TRBJ2-5, with a possible D match to TRBD2 (6 bases). Germline V gene data show CDR1 as KGHPV and CDR2 as FQNQEV (reference sequence). V dropped 2 bases and J dropped 3 bases, with 9 bases sitting between them. The CDR3 runs to 14 residues. CDR3 bases read: TGTGCCAGCAGTCTGACGGGGGGACAAGACACCCAGTAC. Residues: CASSLTGGQDTQY. The CDR3 in its entirety is CASSLTGGQDTQYF.

Concerning this clone itself: The germline and genes are mouse ones. The CDR3 spells CASSPGQGAYNSPLYF. Incomplete CDR3 DNA: TGTGCCAGCAGCCCGGGACAGGGGGCCTATAATTCGCCCCTCTAC. V gene TRBV13-3 combines with J gene TRBJ1-6, with 11 bases lining up with TRBD1. The observed sequence ends 1 residue before the CDR3 terminus, with the missing tail filled in from the germline J gene. TRBJ1-6 counts as an open reading frame of uncertain function. Trimming cost V 5 bases and J 2 bases; bases outside gene matches: 3. The CDR3 length is 16 residues. Germline V gene lookup returns CDR1 NNHDY and CDR2 SYVADS.

This clone came up a few times. Gene names denote mouse genes. The CDR3 reads CASSRQGAGEQYF. Partial CDR3 DNA: TGTGCCAGCAGCCGACAGGGGGCGGGGGAACAGTAC. V usage is TRBV3 and J usage is TRBJ2-7; TRBD1 aligns across 10 bases. The CDR3 end falls 1 residue outside the read, so it is completed with the germline J gene. This CDR3 comprises 13 residues. Germline V gene sequence: CDR1 SNHLY, CDR2 FYNGKV (reference sequence). Trimming took 5 bases from V and 7 from J; bases not matched to a gene: 5.

In regard to this clone: Mouse germline and gene names are used. The observed sequence ends 1 residue before the CDR3 terminus, with the missing tail filled in from the germline J gene. V usage is TRBV26 and J usage is TRBJ1-1; perhaps TRBD1 as D (5 bases). Trimming removed 5 bases from V and 11 bases from J, with 9 bases in between. CDR3 length equals 10 residues. Germline V gene lookup returns CDR1 KGHPV and CDR2 FQNQEV (reference sequence). CDR3 bases read: TGTGCCAGCAGTACCAGGGCCGTCTTC. Translated, it gives CASSTRAVF. The entire CDR3 is CASSTRAVFF.

Turning to this clone: Gene names denote mouse genes. The read terminates 1 residue before the CDR3 end, so the remaining end is supplied by the germline J gene. V gene TRBV14 combines with J gene TRBJ2-1, with D perhaps TRBD1 (5 bases). The V and J ends lost 2 bases and 2 bases respectively, with 5 bases between them. This CDR3 has 13 residues. The germline V gene has CDR1 SGHDT and CDR2 FRDEAV. The CDR3 DNA, read in part, is TGTGCCAGCAGTTTGACAGACTATGCTGAGCAGTTC. This translates into CASSLTDYAEQF. The full CDR3 sequence reads CASSLTDYAEQFF.

About this clone itself: Gene names refer to mouse genes. With the read ending 1 residue before the CDR3 end, the germline J gene is used to fill in that end. The chain carries TRBV4 and TRBJ2-4; TRBD1 aligns across 9 bases. Unmatched junction bases numbered 5, after V lost 6 bases and J lost 4 bases. CDR1 is LGHDT, CDR2 YNNKQL, per germline (reference sequence). This CDR3 contains 14 residues. Incomplete CDR3 DNA: TGTGCCAGCAGTGGGGACAGGGAAAAAAACACCTTGTAC. Amino acid sequence: CASSGDREKNTLY. The entire CDR3 protein is CASSGDREKNTLYF.

Points on this clone: Any gene name here is a mouse gene name. The CDR3 goes on 1 residue after the read ends, and that part is filled in from the germline J gene. This chain uses TRBV26 with TRBJ1-3; D is unresolved. CDR3 length: 15 residues. Germline lookup yields CDR1 KGHPV and CDR2 FQNQEV (reference sequence). V was cut by 2 bases and J by 4 bases, with 12 bases left in between. Partial CDR3 DNA: TGTGCCAGCAGTCTGATGAGGGAATTGGGAAATACGCTCTAT. It is translated as CASSLMRELGNTLY. The CDR3 in its entirety is CASSLMRELGNTLYF.

This clone is deemed medium-sized. Mouse names are used for the genes. Read sequence stops 1 residue before the CDR3 end, and the germline J gene provides the missing end. The chain has TRBV12-1 and TRBJ1-3; D ambiguous. Trimming left V 2 bases short and J 0 bases short, with 1 base between. Germline values: CDR1 SGHSN, CDR2 HYEKVE. This CDR3 is built from 12 residues. CDR3 bases read: TGTGCCAGCTCTCATTCTGGAAATACGCTCTAT. Encoded protein: CASSHSGNTLY. In full, the CDR3 reads CASSHSGNTLYF.

A word on this clone: Germline and genes: mouse. The CDR3 DNA, read in part, is TGTGCCAGCAGTCTGCTCTGGGGGGCCGCAGAAACGCTGTAT. Its translation: CASSLLWGAAETLY. The entire CDR3 is CASSLLWGAAETLYF. This rearrangement joins TRBV26 to TRBJ2-3; TRBD2 aligns across 8 bases. The read terminates 1 residue before the CDR3 end, so the remaining end is supplied by the germline J gene. Germline-derived CDR1 and CDR2 are KGHPV and FQNQEV (reference sequence). The CDR3 is 15 residues long. V trimming: 2 bases; J trimming: 3 bases; junction bases outside the gene matches: 4. The complete variable domain, with remaining parts taken from reference TRBV26 and TRBJ2-3, reads NSKVIQTPRYLVKGQGQKAKMRCIPEKGHPVVFWYQQNKNNEFKFLINFQNQEVLQQIDMTEKRFSAECPSNSPCSLEIQSSEAGDSALYLCASSLLWGAAETLYFGSGTRLTVL.

This clone is a singleton in its sample. All gene names here are mouse names. The CDR3 extends 1 residue past the end of the read, so its final part is completed from the germline J gene. The chain employs TRBV13-2 and TRBJ2-4; D is unclear. The CDR3 extends over 13 amino acids. The germline V gene has CDR1 NNHNN and CDR2 SYGAGS (reference sequence). The V end lost 2 bases, the J end lost 0 bases, and 4 bases lay between the germline ends. The CDR3 reads CASGDRSQNTLYF. The sequenced CDR3 bases are TGTGCCAGCGGTGACAGGAGTCAAAACACCTTGTAC.

In the case of this clone: Genes here carry mouse names. With the read ending 1 residue before the CDR3 end, the germline J gene is used to fill in that end. The same CDR3 is also encoded by other DNA sequences in this sample. V and J are TRBV15 and TRBJ1-3, with TRBD1 as a possible D gene (6 bases). The CDR3 runs to 14 residues. Germline CDR1 and CDR2: SGHND and FRSKSL. Between the trimmed V and J ends, which lost 3 bases and 2 bases, there was a span of 8 bases. CDR3 sequence: CASSLGGAGNTLYF. Partial CDR3 DNA: TGTGCCAGCAGTTTGGGGGGCGCTGGAAATACGCTCTAT.

A note on this clone: Gene and germline names: mouse. The CDR3 end lies 1 residue beyond the end of the read and is filled in from the germline J gene. The gene calls are TRBV13-2 and TRBJ2-7; 12 bases align to TRBD2. This CDR3 contains 17 residues. Germline V CDR1 and CDR2: NNHNN, SYGAGS (reference sequence). V lost 0 bases and J lost 4; bases outside the gene matches: 8. The CDR3 bases that were read are TGTGCCAGCGGTGATGCACGGACTGGGGGGGTTAATTATGAACAGTAC. Amino acids: CASGDARTGGVNYEQY. The full CDR3 protein is CASGDARTGGVNYEQYF.

As to this clone: Genes and germline are mouse. With the read ending 1 residue before the CDR3 end, the germline J gene is used to fill in that end. The V call is TRBV14, the J call TRBJ1-2; no reliable D call. The CDR3 spans 13 residues. V gave up 5 bases and J gave up 1 base, with 9 bases separating them. Germline values: CDR1 SGHDT, CDR2 FRDEAV. The chain's CDR3 is CASSPDGNSDYTF. The covered CDR3 bases are TGTGCCAGCAGCCCCGACGGAAACTCCGACTACACC.

Comment on this clone: Gene names follow the mouse nomenclature. The read gets to within 1 residue of the CDR3 end, and the germline J gene fills in the rest. This sequence joins TRBV13-1 and TRBJ2-3; TRBD1 aligns across 7 bases. The germline V gene encodes CDR1 NSHNY and CDR2 SYGAGN. The V segment lost 3 bases and the J segment 0 bases; nucleotides outside the gene matches: 4. This CDR3 spans 15 amino acids. The sequenced part of the CDR3 DNA is TGTGCCAGCAGTGGGGGACAGACTAGTGCAGAAACGCTGTAT. The encoded protein is CASSGGQTSAETLY. The complete CDR3 reads CASSGGQTSAETLYF.

The table lists this clone with a count of one. The gene names here belong to mouse. The CDR3 end is not reached by the read, which stops 1 residue before it; the germline J gene fills it in. This chain joins TRBV23 and TRBJ2-5. This CDR3 is built from 14 residues. The germline V gene has CDR1 KGHTA and CDR2 FQNQQP. Partial CDR3 DNA: TGCTCCAGCAGTCAAGGGCGGGGGCTAGGCACCCAGTAC. Translating it yields CSSSQGRGLGTQY. The full CDR3 reads CSSSQGRGLGTQYF. Full variable domain (outside the CDR3, taken from reference TRBV23 and TRBJ2-5): DAAVTQKPRYLIKMKGQEAEMKCIPEKGHTAVFWYQQKQSKELKFLIYFQNQQPLDQIDMVKERFSAVCPSSSLCSLGIRTCEAEDSALYLCSSSQGRGLGTQYFGPGTRLLVL.

This clone turned up a few times. Gene names refer to mouse genes. CDR3 sequence: CASSLFQGAETLYF. Incomplete CDR3 DNA: TGTGCCAGCAGTCTGTTTCAGGGTGCAGAAACGCTGTAT. The chain uses TRBV26 and TRBJ2-3; D gene uncertain. The read ends 1 residue before the CDR3 terminus; that terminus is restored from the germline J gene. The CDR3 consists of 14 residues. Trimming removed 1 base from V and 1 base from J, with 6 bases in between. CDR1 is KGHPV and CDR2 is FQNQEV in the germline V gene (reference sequence).

Remarks on this clone: Gene names are mouse gene names. The read stops 1 residue short of the end of the CDR3; the missing end is completed from the germline J gene. The rearrangement uses TRBV26 and TRBJ1-6; 8 nucleotides align to TRBD1. TRBJ1-6 falls under the ORF class, with uncertain function. The germline V gene has CDR1 KGHPV and CDR2 FQNQEV (reference sequence). J lost 7 bases, V lost 4 bases, and 3 bases had no gene match. The CDR3 contains 14 residues. The CDR3 sequence is CASSRTGRNSPLYF. The CDR3 DNA, read in part, is TGTGCCAGCAGTCGGACAGGGAGGAATTCGCCCCTCTAC.

As regards this clone: Gene names and germline match the mouse. The missing CDR3 end, 1 residue past where the read stops, is filled in from the germline J gene. The rearrangement links TRBV13-1 to TRBJ1-4, with 9 nucleotides matching TRBD1. Germline V gives CDR1 NSHNY, CDR2 SYGAGN. The CDR3 has 15 amino acids. Losses at the gene ends were 6 bases for V and 5 bases for J; bases not matched to a gene: 8. The CDR3 loop is CASTLRQGDNERLFF. The sequenced CDR3 bases are TGTGCCAGCACCCTCAGACAGGGGGATAACGAAAGATTATTT.

This clone is medium-sized (0.01 to 0.1%) in the sample. Mouse names are used for the genes. The read ends 1 residue early relative to the CDR3; the germline J gene fills the gap. This chain uses TRBV12-1 with TRBJ2-7; tentatively, D is TRBD2 (6 bases). The CDR3 is 14 amino acids. Trimming cost V 0 bases and J 3 bases, with 11 bases left between them. Per germline, CDR1 SGHSN and CDR2 HYEKVE. The sequenced part of the CDR3 DNA is TGTGCCAGCTCTCTCGGTTGGGGGAACTATGAACAGTAC. Amino acids: CASSLGWGNYEQY. The CDR3 as a whole reads CASSLGWGNYEQYF. Variable domain in full (rest from reference TRBV12-1 and TRBJ2-7): DSGVVQSPRHIIKEKGGRSVLTCIPISGHSNVVWYQQTLGKELKFLIQHYEKVERDKGFLPSRFSVQQFDDYHSEMNMSALELEDSAMYFCASSLGWGNYEQYFGPGTRLTVL.

A word on this clone: Gene names refer to mouse genes. The CDR3 extends 1 residue past the end of the read, so its final part is completed from the germline J gene. The V and J genes are TRBV5 and TRBJ2-7; 9 bases align to TRBD2. Germline values: CDR1 LGHNA, CDR2 YNLKQL (reference sequence). The CDR3 is made up of 14 amino acids. The J segment lost 6 bases and the V segment lost 0 bases, leaving 3 bases of the junction unmatched. The CDR3: CASSQDVWGGEQYF. Incomplete CDR3 DNA: TGTGCCAGCAGCCAAGATGTCTGGGGGGGTGAACAGTAC.

This clone rates as medium-sized (0.01 to 0.1%). Mouse names are used for the genes. The read gets to within 1 residue of the CDR3 end, and the germline J gene fills in the rest. The rearrangement links TRBV31 to TRBJ1-4; D remains ambiguous. The CDR3 runs to 14 residues. The ends were cut back, 1 base at V and 4 bases at J, with 10 bases in the middle. The germline gives CDR1 GKSSPN, CDR2 SITVG. The CDR3 reads CAWSPGRLNERLFF. The CDR3 bases that were read are TGTGCCTGGAGTCCGGGCCGCCTCAACGAAAGATTATTT.

By sample fraction, this clone is medium-sized. Gene names are the mouse ones. The read gets to within 1 residue of the CDR3 end, and the germline J gene fills in the rest. The chain links TRBV23 to TRBJ2-7; the table's D call, TRBD1, has no DNA check behind it. This CDR3 region has 13 residues. Germline V gene data show CDR1 as KGHTA and CDR2 as FQNQQP. CDR3 DNA, as far as it was read: TGCTCCAGCAGTCAATCGACAGGGTATGAACAGTAC. Amino acid sequence: CSSSQSTGYEQY. The whole CDR3 protein is CSSSQSTGYEQYF.

As regards this clone: A junction boundary mismatches the germline segment, possibly from a read error. Germline and genes: mouse. The read ends 1 residue before the CDR3 terminus; that terminus is restored from the germline J gene. V gene TRBV13-1 combines with J gene TRBJ1-4; D is possibly TRBD1 (6 bases). The germline V gene encodes CDR1 NSHNY and CDR2 SYGAGN. This CDR3 has 17 amino acids. The CDR3 reads CASGDAGHSFSNERLFF. The DNA read from the CDR3 is TGTGCCAGCGGTGATGCGGGACACTCCTTTTCCAACGAAAGATTATTT.

In regard to this clone: Genes and germline come from the mouse. The read stops 1 residue short of the end of the CDR3; the missing end is completed from the germline J gene. J is TRBJ1-5 and V is TRBV19; no clear D. Trimming shortened V by 4 bases and J by 0 bases, and 5 bases separated the two germline ends. The CDR3 totals 13 residues. The germline V gene has CDR1 FNHDT and CDR2 SITEND (reference sequence). The sequenced part of the CDR3 DNA is TGTGCCAGCAGTCACAGTAACAACCAGGCTCCGCTT. It translates to CASSHSNNQAPL. In full, the CDR3 is CASSHSNNQAPLF.

This clone was seen a handful of times. Gene names follow the mouse nomenclature. The DNA read from the CDR3 is TGTGCTAGCAGTTGGGACATCCAGGCTCCGCTT. Translated, it gives CASSWDIQAPL. The complete CDR3 sequence is CASSWDIQAPLF. The chain recombines TRBV29 with TRBJ1-5; possibly TRBD1 for D (6 bases). The CDR3 end lies 1 residue beyond the end of the read and is filled in from the germline J gene. Per the germline V gene, CDR1 is MSHET and CDR2 is SYDVDS. There are 12 residues in the CDR3. V gave up 4 bases and J gave up 6 bases, with 7 bases separating them.